This TCR beta chain came from a study of blood T cells in healthy people across ages. In this sample, this clonotype turned up a few times. Germline values: CDR1 SGHRS, CDR2 YFSETQ. V lost 3 bases and J lost 4, with 17 bases in between. The CDR3 length is 16 residues. Sample-barcoded 5' priming and a J-beta primer mix drove a second PCR of about 7 to 11 cycles. A single record per CDR3 protein comes from TCRdb applying MiXCR to the 5' RACE reads. The table lists 540,000 or so distinct CDR3 sequences, approximately 25% of them singletons. PBMCs were isolated at a quantity of at least 6 million per sample.

The source is a woman between 65 and 79 years old in good health. The V and J genes are TRBV5-1 and TRBJ2-1; D might be TRBD2 (7 bases). Sequencing was done on a sample of blood. DNA of the CDR3: TGCGCCAGCAGCTGGGCCCGGGGGGCTCAATACAATGAGCAGTTCTTC. It codes for CASSWARGAQYNEQFF.